Presented here are 25 T cell receptor beta chains from one specimen sequenced in a study of T cell responses to AZD1222 COVID-19 vaccine. Assay used: immunoSEQ multiplex PCR; TCRdb lists only in-frame clones, some missing. The sample lists 90,000 to 120,000 clones, around 87% occurring once. The input for sequencing was peripheral blood, taken on day 0 of AZD1222 vaccination. Receptors were obtained from an adult in good health.

This chain joins TRBV9 and TRBJ1-3; TRBD1 matches at 7 bases. This CDR3 contains 15 residues. Germline CDR1 and CDR2: SGDLS and YYNGEE. The ends lost 0 bases at V and 2 bases at J; junction bases unmatched: 2. In nucleotides, the CDR3 is TGTGCCAGCAGCGTAGAAACAGGGGCTGGAAACACCATATATTTT. It is translated as CASSVETGAGNTIYF.

The J gene is TRBJ2-1, the V gene TRBV6-4; the match to TRBD2 covers 7 bases. Trimming cost V 2 bases and J 5 bases; bases outside gene matches: 3. This CDR3 has 14 residues. Germline V gives CDR1 MRHNA, CDR2 SNTAGT. The CDR3 here is CASSDGRENNEQFF. CDR3 bases: TGTGCCAGCAGTGACGGGAGGGAAAACAATGAGCAGTTCTTC.

The chain combines TRBV6-1 with TRBJ2-1, with unresolved D. The CDR3 runs 16 residues. CDR1 and CDR2 from the germline V gene are MNHNS and SASEGT. V dropped 3 bases and J dropped 0 bases, with 12 bases sitting between them. The CDR3 DNA reads as TGTGCCAGCAGTGATATTGGGTTACGCTCCTACAATGAGCAGTTCTTC. Its protein product is CASSDIGLRSYNEQFF.

The chain uses TRBV2 and TRBJ1-2; TRBD1 matches 9 bases. Looked up from germline, CDR1 is SNHLY and CDR2 is FYNNEI. Germline trimming cut 6 bases from V and 7 bases from J; bases unmatched to any gene: 6. CDR3 length equals 13 residues. CDR3 coding DNA: TGTGCCAGCAGGGACAGGGGTATGGGTGGCTACACCTTC. The encoded protein is CASRDRGMGGYTF.

This chain links TRBV5-5 with TRBJ2-7; 7 positions match TRBD1. With V trimmed by 2 bases and J by 1 base, 6 bases remained unmatched. The germline V gene has CDR1 SGHKS and CDR2 YYEKEE (reference sequence). The CDR3 consists of 15 residues. The CDR3, as DNA: TGTGCCAGCAGCTTACAGGGACAGCTGTCCTACGAGCAGTACTTC. Amino acids: CASSLQGQLSYEQYF.

CDR3 loop: CASNGLMEQPTYEQYF. The CDR3 DNA is TGTGCCAGCAATGGGTTAATGGAGCAGCCAACCTACGAGCAGTACTTC. The chain joins TRBV28 to TRBJ2-7; no firm D call. The CDR3 runs 16 residues. With 7 bases removed from V and 2 bases from J, the gap between germline ends came to 21 bases. Germline-derived CDR1 and CDR2 are MDHEN and SYDVKM.

The V and J genes are TRBV6-2 or TRBV6-3 and TRBJ2-3; D is unclear. The CDR3 totals 15 residues. Trimming removed 6 bases at V and 4 bases at J, with 17 bases between. CDR1 and CDR2 from the germline V gene are MNHEY and SVGEGT. CDR3 residues: CASSWSVDGSDTQYF. The DNA of the CDR3 is TGTGCCAGCAGCTGGTCGGTGGATGGTTCAGATACGCAGTATTTT.

V usage is TRBV28 and J usage is TRBJ2-7; D possibly corresponds to TRBD2 (5 bases). The CDR3 is made up of 15 amino acids. The ends were cut back, 6 bases at V and 3 bases at J, with 18 bases in the middle. Germline V gene data show CDR1 as MDHEN and CDR2 as SYDVKM. Written as DNA, the CDR3 is TGTGCCAGCAGGACATCAAGGGAGCCCTTCTACGAGCAGTACTTC. The encoded protein is CASRTSREPFYEQYF.

The chain links TRBV18 to TRBJ2-5, with D perhaps matching TRBD1 (6 bases). This CDR3 is built from 13 residues. CDR1 is KGHSH, CDR2 LQKENI, per germline. The ends were cut back, 5 bases at V and 5 bases at J, with 12 bases in the middle. The CDR3 reads CASSTGLVETQYF. As DNA, the CDR3 is TGTGCCAGCTCAACAGGGTTGGTGGAGACCCAGTACTTC.

V is TRBV30 and J is TRBJ2-7, with D unresolved. V lost 3 bases and J lost 3, with 6 bases in between. CDR1 and CDR2 from the germline V gene are GTSNPN and SVGIG (reference sequence). The CDR3 runs 11 residues. This CDR3 is CAWSLSYEQYF. The CDR3, as DNA: TGTGCCTGGAGCCTGAGCTACGAGCAGTACTTC. Based on the CDR3 plus reference TRBV30 and TRBJ2-7, the full variable domain is SQTIHQWPATLVQPVGSPLSLECTVEGTSNPNLYWYRQAAGRGLQLLFYSVGIGQISSEVPQNLSASRPQDRQFILSSKKLLLSDSGFYLCAWSLSYEQYFGPGTRLTVT.

Only one count was recorded for this clone. The J gene is TRBJ2-7, the V gene TRBV24-1, with D unresolved. The V gene's germline CDR1 is KGHDR and CDR2 SFDVKD. V was shortened by 5 bases and J by 4 bases, with 11 bases between the two germline ends. This CDR3 is built from 13 residues. The CDR3 region has the DNA TGTGCCACCAGTGCGGCAGACCCGTACGAGCAGTACTTC. Protein sequence: CATSAADPYEQYF.

CDR3: CASSGPGTGTYTF. CDR3 bases: TGTGCCAGCAGTGGTCCCGGGACAGGGACCTACACCTTC. The rearrangement uses TRBV27 and TRBJ1-2, with 9 bases lining up with TRBD1. The ends lost 5 bases at V and 10 bases at J; junction bases unmatched: 8. CDR3 length equals 13 residues. Germline assignment: CDR1 MNHEY and CDR2 SMNVEV (reference sequence).

The gene calls are TRBV19 and TRBJ1-1; tentative D call: TRBD1 (5 bases). The germline CDR1 and CDR2 sequences are LNHDA and SQIVND (reference sequence). V dropped 11 bases and J dropped 5 bases, with 12 bases sitting between them. The CDR3 has 11 amino acids. CDR3 amino acids: CAVGGGTEAFF. In DNA form, the CDR3 reads TGTGCCGTAGGCGGGGGAACTGAAGCTTTCTTT.

The chain uses TRBV29-1 and TRBJ1-5, with 9 nucleotides matching TRBD1. J lost 4 bases, V lost 4 bases, and 8 bases had no gene match. Germline V gene sequence: CDR1 SQVTM, CDR2 ANQGSEA. The CDR3 totals 15 residues. The CDR3 here is CSVVTGGTGNQPQHF. The CDR3 DNA reads TGCAGCGTTGTGACCGGAGGGACAGGGAATCAGCCCCAGCATTTT.

The chain recombines TRBV3-1 (or the pseudogene TRBV3-2) with TRBJ2-3, with TRBD2 as a possible D gene (5 bases). The CDR3 has 13 amino acids. Trimming stripped 4 bases from V and 11 bases from J, with 16 bases between. Germline CDR1 and CDR2: LGHDT and YNNKEL (reference sequence). The CDR3 DNA reads TGTGCCAGCAGCCCTCGGGTCTCAGAGGGGCAGTATTTT. Translated, it gives CASSPRVSEGQYF.

This clone showed up just once. The V call is TRBV12-5, the J call TRBJ2-1, with 9 bases aligning to TRBD1. Germline V gives CDR1 LGHNT, CDR2 FRNRAP. Trimming removed 7 bases from V and 4 bases from J; junction bases left unmatched: 5. The CDR3 is 14 residues long. The DNA of the CDR3 is TGTGCTAGTGCTAGACAGGGGGGATACAATGAGCAGTTCTTC. Translating it yields CASARQGGYNEQFF.

The chain carries TRBV5-1 and TRBJ2-5, with D unresolved. The CDR3 sequence is 15 residues long. The germline CDR1 and CDR2 sequences are SGHRS and YFSETQ. Trimming left V 0 bases short and J 4 bases short, with 13 bases between. CDR3 loop: CASSLEILVVETQYF. The DNA of the CDR3 is TGCGCCAGCAGCTTGGAAATCCTGGTAGTAGAGACCCAGTACTTC.

J is TRBJ1-1 and V is TRBV27; D may be TRBD1 (6 bases). The V gene's germline CDR1 is MNHEY and CDR2 SMNVEV (reference sequence). V was cut by 9 bases and J by 7 bases, with 15 bases left in between. This CDR3 contains 12 residues. The CDR3 nucleotides are TGTGCCAGGACGGACAGAGTAAATGAAGCTTTCTTT. Translation: CARTDRVNEAFF.

The CDR3 protein is CASRPGSHRDGYTF. The CDR3 coding sequence is TGTGCCAGCAGGCCCGGGTCCCACAGGGATGGCTACACCTTC. The chain joins TRBV6-5 to TRBJ1-2; a possible D gene is TRBD1 (6 bases). Trimming left V 6 bases short and J 6 bases short, with 17 bases between. The CDR3 has 14 amino acids. Per germline, CDR1 MNHEY and CDR2 SVGAGI.

The chain is built from TRBV7-9 and TRBJ2-7; no firm D call. The V gene lost 5 bases and the J gene lost 5 bases, with 13 bases spanning the gap. The CDR3 is 13 amino acids. Germline loops: CDR1 SEHNR, CDR2 FQNEAQ (reference sequence). The CDR3 DNA reads TGTGCCAGCAGCCAGCTCTCCAGCCACGAGCAGTACTTC. This encodes CASSQLSSHEQYF.

This clone was detected once. CDR3 nucleotide sequence: TGTGCCAGCAGCTTCTTACGGTCTATGAACACTGAAGCTTTCTTT. Translating gives CASSFLRSMNTEAFF. V usage is TRBV5-6 and J usage is TRBJ1-1; D unresolved. This CDR3 has 15 residues. V dropped 2 bases and J dropped 0 bases, with 11 bases sitting between them. CDR1 and CDR2 (germline): SGHDT, YYEEEE. Complete variable domain (other parts from reference TRBV5-6 and TRBJ1-1): DAGVTQSPTHLIKTRGQQVTLRCSPKSGHDTVSWYQQALGQGPQFIFQYYEEEERQRGNFPDRFSGHQFPNYSSELNVNALLLGDSALYLCASSFLRSMNTEAFFGQGTRLTVV.

This clone was recorded only once. The chain employs TRBV5-1 and TRBJ2-2; D uncertain. The CDR3 has 14 amino acids. Trimming removed 0 bases at V and 1 base at J, with 4 bases between. Germline V gene sequence: CDR1 SGHRS, CDR2 YFSETQ. The DNA of the CDR3 is TGCGCCAGCAGCTTGGCCTGGAACACCGGGGAGCTGTTTTTT. The encoded protein is CASSLAWNTGELFF.

The genes are TRBV29-1 and TRBJ2-7, with D maybe TRBD2 (6 bases). Germline CDR1 and CDR2: SQVTM and ANQGSEA. V lost 4 bases to trimming and J lost 6 bases, with 16 bases between them. CDR3 length: 13 amino acids. Here the CDR3 reads CSVARTNRAEQYF. CDR3 nucleotides: TGCAGCGTTGCCAGGACTAACCGAGCCGAGCAGTACTTC.

The CDR3 spells CASKRQGGNEQFF. CDR3 nucleotide sequence: TGTGCCAGCAAAAGGCAGGGGGGGAATGAGCAGTTCTTC. This rearrangement joins TRBV28 to TRBJ2-1; perhaps D is TRBD1 or TRBD2 (7 bases each). Germline V gene lookup returns CDR1 MDHEN and CDR2 SYDVKM. V lost 7 bases and J 7 bases, leaving 14 bases between the germline ends. CDR3 length equals 13 residues.

The CDR3 bases are TGCGCCAGCAGCCAAGATTACCGGGCGGGGTACAATGAGCAGTTCTTC. It codes for CASSQDYRAGYNEQFF. The chain combines TRBV4-3 with TRBJ2-1; D is perhaps TRBD2 (6 bases). The CDR3 extends over 16 amino acids. Germline assignment: CDR1 LGHNA and CDR2 YSLEER. V was cut by 0 bases and J by 4 bases, with 13 bases left in between.